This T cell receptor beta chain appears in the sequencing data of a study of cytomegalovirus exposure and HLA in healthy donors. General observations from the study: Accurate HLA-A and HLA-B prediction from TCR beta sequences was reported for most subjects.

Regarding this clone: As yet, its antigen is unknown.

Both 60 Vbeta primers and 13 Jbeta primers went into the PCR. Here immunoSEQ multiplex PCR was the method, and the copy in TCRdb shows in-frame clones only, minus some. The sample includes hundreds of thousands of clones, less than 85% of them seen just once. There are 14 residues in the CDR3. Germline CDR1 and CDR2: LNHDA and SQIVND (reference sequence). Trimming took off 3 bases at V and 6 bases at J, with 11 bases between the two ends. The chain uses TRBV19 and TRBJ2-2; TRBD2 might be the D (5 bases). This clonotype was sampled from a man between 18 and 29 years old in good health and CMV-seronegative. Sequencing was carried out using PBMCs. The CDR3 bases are TGTGCCAGTAGTATCCTGACCGGGGCCGGGGAGCTGTTTTTT. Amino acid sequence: CASSILTGAGELFF.